Listed here are 22 T cell receptor beta chains from one sample, sequenced in a study of PD-L1 blockade in urothelial cancer. Sequenced by immunoSEQ multiplex PCR; TCRdb stores in-frame clones only, minus some. This repertoire shows 130,000 or so clones, 70% to 85% found once; its top ten account for roughly 3.2%. Time point described: pretreatment peripheral blood. The sequenced sample was PBMCs, obtained around atezolizumab (anti-PD-L1) treatment. Receptors were obtained from a man aged 45-60 years with urothelial cancer.

This clone came up once. This sequence joins TRBV28 and TRBJ2-5, with D possibly being TRBD2 (6 bases). V was pared by 6 bases and J by 7 bases, with 15 bases between. The CDR3 consists of 13 residues. The germline V gene encodes CDR1 MDHEN and CDR2 SYDVKM. CDR3 DNA: TGTGCCAGCAGACCCGGGGGAACGGGGACCCAGTACTTC. It encodes CASRPGGTGTQYF.

The rearrangement links TRBV2 to TRBJ2-7, with D perhaps matching TRBD1 (5 bases). The length of the CDR3 is 14 residues. Trimming stripped 7 bases from V and 6 bases from J, with 19 bases between. The germline V gene encodes CDR1 SNHLY and CDR2 FYNNEI. The CDR3 coding sequence is TGTGCCAGCACGATCGCAAGGGGAAGTCGCGAGCAGTACTTC. Residues: CASTIARGSREQYF.

The V and J genes are TRBV5-1 and TRBJ2-5; a possible D gene is TRBD2 (6 bases). The CDR3 spans 13 residues. Germline values: CDR1 SGHRS, CDR2 YFSETQ. The germline V and J ends were trimmed by 2 bases and 7 bases, with 12 bases remaining between them. In nucleotides, the CDR3 is TGCGCCAGCAGCTTAGGGCAGGAGGGGACCCAGTACTTC. Translating gives CASSLGQEGTQYF.

The gene calls are TRBV5-4 and TRBJ1-2; D not certain. CDR1 SGHNT and CDR2 YYREEE come from the germline V gene (reference sequence). With 4 bases removed from V and 7 bases from J, the gap between germline ends came to 14 bases. CDR3 length equals 13 residues. The CDR3 region is CASSQDSVFGYTF. DNA for the CDR3: TGTGCCAGCAGCCAGGATTCCGTTTTTGGCTACACCTTC.

The chain couples TRBV28 to TRBJ1-2; D not resolved. CDR1 is MDHEN, CDR2 SYDVKM, per germline. Between the trimmed V and J ends, which lost 1 base and 5 bases, there was a span of 8 bases. This CDR3 has 13 amino acids. The CDR3 DNA reads TGTGCCAGCAGTTTATCCCAAAATTATGGCTACACCTTC. Protein sequence: CASSLSQNYGYTF.

The chain recombines TRBV6-5 with TRBJ2-6, with a weak D call TRBD2 (6 bases). Germline CDR1 MNHEY, CDR2 SVGAGI. CDR3 length: 16 amino acids. V was pared by 0 bases and J by 4 bases, with 10 bases between. CDR3 DNA: TGTGCCAGCAGTTACTCGTGGGGGGACGGGGCCAACGTCCTGACTTTC. This gives the protein CASSYSWGDGANVLTF.

V usage is TRBV6-1 and J usage is TRBJ2-1; D is perhaps TRBD1 (6 bases). The CDR3 extends over 17 amino acids. Per germline, CDR1 MNHNS and CDR2 SASEGT. Trimming left V 4 bases short and J 7 bases short, with 23 bases between. The CDR3 nucleotides are TGTGCCAGCAGTGTACCGACGTCAGGGGATAGGTCGAATGAGCAGTTCTTC. As protein: CASSVPTSGDRSNEQFF.

V and J are TRBV9 and TRBJ2-3, with a tentative D call TRBD1 (7 bases). Germline V CDR1 and CDR2: SGDLS, YYNGEE. With 3 bases removed from V and 4 bases from J, the gap between germline ends came to 18 bases. This CDR3 is 16 amino acids long. CDR3 sequence reads: CASSGGRGVWADTQYF. The CDR3 DNA follows: TGTGCCAGCAGCGGCGGCAGGGGGGTATGGGCAGATACGCAGTATTTT.

The chain recombines TRBV7-2 with TRBJ2-7; 11 bases align to TRBD1. The germline gives CDR1 SGHTA, CDR2 FQGNSA. V lost 8 bases and J lost 6; bases outside the gene matches: 15. The CDR3 consists of 16 residues. The CDR3 coding sequence is TGTGCCAGCGGATCCGGGACAGGGGGGAATTTCGCCGAGCAGTACTTC. It encodes CASGSGTGGNFAEQYF.

The chain employs TRBV6-5 and TRBJ2-7; maybe TRBD2 (5 bases). V was shortened by 6 bases and J by 3 bases, with 6 bases between the two germline ends. The germline gives CDR1 MNHEY, CDR2 SVGAGI. The CDR3 runs to 11 residues. Here the CDR3 reads CASRDFYEQYF. CDR3 DNA sequence: TGTGCCAGCAGGGACTTCTACGAGCAGTACTTC.

The chain is built from TRBV18 and TRBJ2-3; D perhaps matches TRBD2 (6 bases). This CDR3 spans 18 amino acids. Germline CDR1 is KGHSH and CDR2 is LQKENI. V was shortened by 4 bases and J by 1 base, with 21 bases between the two germline ends. The CDR3 DNA is TGTGCCAGCTCACGCCCCAACAGACCTAGCGTGGGCACAGATACGCAGTATTTT. Its translation is CASSRPNRPSVGTDTQYF.

This sequence joins TRBV5-6 and TRBJ1-1, with a possible D match to TRBD1 (5 bases). Looked up from germline, CDR1 is SGHDT and CDR2 is YYEEEE. The CDR3 consists of 14 residues. V dropped 7 bases and J dropped 1 base, with 14 bases sitting between them. The CDR3 bases are TGTGCCAGCTGGGGAGGGGTGAGGAACACTGAAGCTTTCTTT. This gives the protein CASWGGVRNTEAFF.

The genes are TRBV11-2 and TRBJ2-1; 7 nucleotides align to TRBD2. The J segment lost 15 bases and the V segment lost 5 bases, leaving 10 bases of the junction unmatched. The CDR3 sequence is 12 residues long. Germline-derived CDR1 and CDR2 are SGHAT and FQNNGV. The DNA for the CDR3 is TGTGCCAGCAGCGACCCCGGACTAGGAGCGTTCTTC. Translated: CASSDPGLGAFF.

The chain combines TRBV9 with TRBJ2-7; 9 bases agree with TRBD2. Germline lookup yields CDR1 SGDLS and CDR2 YYNGEE. The V gene end was trimmed by 3 bases and the J gene end by 6 bases; junction bases not matched to a gene: 7. The length of the CDR3 is 14 residues. DNA for the CDR3: TGTGCCAGCAGCGAGCGGGGGGTAGCCCCCGAGCAGTACTTC. The encoded protein is CASSERGVAPEQYF.

This clone was counted a few times. V usage is TRBV28 and J usage is TRBJ2-7; 10 nucleotides match TRBD2. Unmatched junction bases numbered 5, after V lost 4 bases and J lost 2 bases. Germline CDR1 MDHEN, CDR2 SYDVKM. The CDR3 is 15 amino acids. The CDR3 protein is CASSSLAGGAYEQYF. The CDR3 nucleotides read TGTGCCAGCAGTTCCTTAGCGGGAGGTGCCTACGAGCAGTACTTC. The variable domain in full, completed from reference TRBV28 and TRBJ2-7, reads DVKVTQSSRYLVKRTGEKVFLECVQDMDHENMFWYRQDPGLGLRLIYFSYDVKMKEKGDIPEGYSVSREKKERFSLILESASTNQTSMYLCASSSLAGGAYEQYFGPGTRLTVT.

This clone turned up a few times. This chain uses TRBV27 with TRBJ2-7; 9 nucleotides agree with TRBD1. V shed 0 bases and J 3 bases; nucleotides not matched to a gene: 0. This CDR3 spans 14 amino acids. Germline assignment: CDR1 MNHEY and CDR2 SMNVEV (reference sequence). The CDR3 reads CASSLSTGGYEQYF. In nucleotides, the CDR3 is TGTGCCAGCAGTTTATCGACAGGGGGCTACGAGCAGTACTTC.

V is TRBV5-4 and J is TRBJ2-7; 7 nucleotides align to TRBD1. Germline V gene sequence: CDR1 SGHNT, CDR2 YYREEE (reference sequence). With 6 bases clipped from V and 2 bases from J, the junction kept 8 bases outside the gene matches. This CDR3 has 14 amino acids. The DNA for the CDR3 is TGTGCCAGCAACCAACAGGGGACAACCTACGAGCAGTACTTC. This codes for CASNQQGTTYEQYF.

CDR3 protein: CASSLMTETDTQYF. The CDR3 nucleotides read TGCGCCAGCAGCCTCATGACAGAGACAGATACGCAGTATTTT. This chain joins TRBV5-1 and TRBJ2-3, with D perhaps matching TRBD1 (5 bases). Trimming took 4 bases from V and 3 from J, leaving 12 bases between them. CDR3 length: 14 amino acids. CDR1 is SGHRS and CDR2 is YFSETQ in the germline V gene.

In its sample, this clone was seen a few times. The CDR3 DNA reads TGTGCCAGCAGTGCACAGGGGACCCTCCACTTT. This codes for CASSAQGTLHF. The V and J genes are TRBV6-6 and TRBJ1-6, with 7 bases lining up with TRBD1. CDR1 MNHNY and CDR2 SVGAGI come from the germline V gene (reference sequence). CDR3 length equals 11 residues. V lost 5 bases to trimming and J lost 14 bases; unmatched junction nucleotides: 3.

About this clone: Other DNA variants within this sample encode the same CDR3. This chain connects TRBV27 to TRBJ2-3; D might be TRBD2 (7 bases). The CDR3 length is 14 residues. CDR1 is MNHEY and CDR2 is SMNVEV in the germline V gene (reference sequence). Trimming took off 5 bases at V and 3 bases at J, with 12 bases between the two ends. CDR3 in DNA: TGTGCCAGCAGTAGAAGGGGGGGGACAGATACGCAGTATTTT. Encoded protein: CASSRRGGTDTQYF.

In this sample, this clone turned up a few times. The chain joins TRBV7-2 to TRBJ2-3, with 8 bases fitting TRBD2. The CDR3 is 17 residues long. Looked up from germline, CDR1 is SGHTA and CDR2 is FQGNSA. The V and J ends lost 3 bases and 2 bases, in that order; junction bases with no gene match: 10. CDR3 sequence: CASSFGTGGPVTDTQYF. The CDR3 DNA reads as TGTGCCAGCAGCTTCGGAACGGGAGGGCCGGTCACAGATACGCAGTATTTT.

The gene calls are TRBV28 and TRBJ1-2, with D possibly matching TRBD1 (6 bases). Trimming took off 6 bases at V and 4 bases at J, with 12 bases between the two ends. The CDR3 length is 13 residues. The V gene's germline CDR1 is MDHEN and CDR2 SYDVKM. CDR3 amino acids: CASRLDRIYGYTF. CDR3 nucleotide sequence: TGTGCCAGCAGGCTTGACAGGATCTATGGCTACACCTTC.